This TCR beta chain was identified during a study of shared clonotypes between healthy human individuals. Concerning this clone itself: Its antigen is not identified.

The study enrolled healthy HIV-negative adults without recent acute infections or vaccinations as donors. Study-level results: Unshared clonotypes carried lower generation probabilities than those common to all four donors. Of the naive CD4 clonotypes, approximately 5% were shared across a handful of donors.

There are 16 residues in the CDR3. Trimming removed 3 bases from V and 5 bases from J; junction bases left unmatched: 8. Germline-derived CDR1 and CDR2 are SGHTA and FQGNSA. TCRdb's table, derived via immunoSEQ multiplex PCR, lists solely in-frame clones and lacks some. The data show some 2,500,000 clones, with 93% seen just once and around 0.37% held by the top ten. V gene TRBV7-2 combines with J gene TRBJ2-7; 12 bases align to TRBD2. Sequenced material: naive CD4+ T cells from PBMCs. The sample's subset: CD45RA+ positively selected. The TCR originated in a man aged 18-30 years in good health. Some clones in this sample may be carry-over from other donors' samples. CDR3 protein: CASSFLAGGLIHEQYF. CDR3 sequence (DNA): TGTGCCAGCAGCTTCCTAGCGGGAGGGCTCATCCACGAGCAGTACTTC.